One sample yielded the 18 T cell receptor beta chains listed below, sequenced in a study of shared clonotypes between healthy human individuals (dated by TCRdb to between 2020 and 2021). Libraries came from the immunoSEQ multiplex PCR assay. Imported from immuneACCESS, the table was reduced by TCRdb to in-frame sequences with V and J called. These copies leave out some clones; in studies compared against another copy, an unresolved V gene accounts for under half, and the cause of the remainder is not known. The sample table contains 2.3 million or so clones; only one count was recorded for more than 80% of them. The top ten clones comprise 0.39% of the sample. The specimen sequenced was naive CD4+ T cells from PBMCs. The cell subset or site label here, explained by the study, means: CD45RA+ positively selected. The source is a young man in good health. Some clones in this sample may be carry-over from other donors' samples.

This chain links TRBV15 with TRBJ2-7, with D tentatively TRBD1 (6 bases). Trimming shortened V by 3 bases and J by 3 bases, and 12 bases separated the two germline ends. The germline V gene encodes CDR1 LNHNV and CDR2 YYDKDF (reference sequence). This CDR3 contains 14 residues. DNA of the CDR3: TGTGCCACCAGCAGGAACAGGGCCGTCTACGAGCAGTACTTC. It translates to CATSRNRAVYEQYF.

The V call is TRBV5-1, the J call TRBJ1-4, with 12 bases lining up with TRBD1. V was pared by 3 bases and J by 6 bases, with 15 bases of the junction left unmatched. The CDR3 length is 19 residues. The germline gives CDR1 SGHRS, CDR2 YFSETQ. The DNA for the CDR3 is TGCGCCAGCAGCTCCGACCCACCGGGACAGGGGGCTGTTTATGAAAAACTGTTTTTT. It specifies CASSSDPPGQGAVYEKLFF.

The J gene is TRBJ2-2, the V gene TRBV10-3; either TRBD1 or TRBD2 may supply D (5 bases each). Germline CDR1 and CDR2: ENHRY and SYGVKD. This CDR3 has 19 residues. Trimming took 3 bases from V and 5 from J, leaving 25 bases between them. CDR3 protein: CAISDGLVGEPPGTGELFF. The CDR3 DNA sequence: TGTGCCATCAGTGACGGTCTAGTGGGGGAACCCCCGGGGACCGGGGAGCTGTTTTTT.

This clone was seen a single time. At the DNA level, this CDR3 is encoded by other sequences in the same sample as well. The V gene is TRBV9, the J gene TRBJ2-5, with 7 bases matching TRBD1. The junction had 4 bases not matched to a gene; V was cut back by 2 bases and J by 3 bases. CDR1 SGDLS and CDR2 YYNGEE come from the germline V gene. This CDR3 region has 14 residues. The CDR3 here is CASSVTGTEETQYF. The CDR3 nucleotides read TGTGCCAGCAGCGTCACCGGGACAGAAGAGACCCAGTACTTC.

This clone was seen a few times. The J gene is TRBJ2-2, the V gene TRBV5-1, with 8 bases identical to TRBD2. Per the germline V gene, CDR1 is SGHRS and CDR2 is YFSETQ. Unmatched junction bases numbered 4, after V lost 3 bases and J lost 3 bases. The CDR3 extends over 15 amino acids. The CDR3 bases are TGCGCCAGCAGCTCTGGAGCGGGAGACACCGGGGAGCTGTTTTTT. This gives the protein CASSSGAGDTGELFF.

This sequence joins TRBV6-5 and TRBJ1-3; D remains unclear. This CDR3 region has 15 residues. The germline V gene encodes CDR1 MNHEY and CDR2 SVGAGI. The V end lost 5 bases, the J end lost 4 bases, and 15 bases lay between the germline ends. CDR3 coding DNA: TGTGCCAGCAGTAGCGGCACGCGGGCCGGAAACACCATATATTTT. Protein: CASSSGTRAGNTIYF.

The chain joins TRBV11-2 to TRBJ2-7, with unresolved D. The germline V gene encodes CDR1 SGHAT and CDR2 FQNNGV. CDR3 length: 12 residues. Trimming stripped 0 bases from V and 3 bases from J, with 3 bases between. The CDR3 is CASSLDSYEQYF. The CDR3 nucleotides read TGTGCCAGCAGCTTAGATAGCTACGAGCAGTACTTC.

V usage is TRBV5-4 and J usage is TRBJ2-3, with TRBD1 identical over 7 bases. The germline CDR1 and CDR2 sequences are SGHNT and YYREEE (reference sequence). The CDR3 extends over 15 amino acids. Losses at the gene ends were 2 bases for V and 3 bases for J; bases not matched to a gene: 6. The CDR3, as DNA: TGTGCCAGCAGCTTTCGGGACAGATCAACAGATACGCAGTATTTT. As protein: CASSFRDRSTDTQYF.

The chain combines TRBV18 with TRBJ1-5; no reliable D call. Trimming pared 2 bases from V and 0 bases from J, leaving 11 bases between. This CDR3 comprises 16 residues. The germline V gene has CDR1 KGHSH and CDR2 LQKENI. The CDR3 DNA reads TGTGCCAGCTCACCAAAAGAAATTTATAGCAATCAGCCCCAGCATTTT. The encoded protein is CASSPKEIYSNQPQHF. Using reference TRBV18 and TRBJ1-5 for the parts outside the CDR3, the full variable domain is NAGVMQNPRHLVRRRGQEARLRCSPMKGHSHVYWYRQLPEEGLKFMVYLQKENIIDESGMPKERFSAEFPKEGPSILRIQQVVRGDSAAYFCASSPKEIYSNQPQHFGDGTRLSIL.

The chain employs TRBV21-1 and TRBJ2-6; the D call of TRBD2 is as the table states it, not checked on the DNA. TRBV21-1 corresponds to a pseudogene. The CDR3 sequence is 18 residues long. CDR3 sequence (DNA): TGTGCCAGCAGCAAGACTAGCGGGAGAAGCCCTGGGGCCAACGTCCTGACTTTC. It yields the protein CASSKTSGRSPGANVLTF.

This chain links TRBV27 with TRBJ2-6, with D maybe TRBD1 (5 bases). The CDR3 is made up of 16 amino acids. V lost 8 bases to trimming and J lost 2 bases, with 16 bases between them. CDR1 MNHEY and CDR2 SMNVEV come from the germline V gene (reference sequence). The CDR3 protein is CASGLITGAGANVLTF. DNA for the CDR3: TGTGCCAGCGGCCTTATCACAGGAGCTGGGGCCAACGTCCTGACTTTC.

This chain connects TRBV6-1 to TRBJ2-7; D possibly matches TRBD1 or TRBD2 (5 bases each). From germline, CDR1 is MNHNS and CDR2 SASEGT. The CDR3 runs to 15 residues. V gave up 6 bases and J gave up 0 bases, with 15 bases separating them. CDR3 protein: CASSPSGTTSYEQYF. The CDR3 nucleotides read TGTGCCAGCAGCCCCTCGGGGACCACCTCCTACGAGCAGTACTTC.

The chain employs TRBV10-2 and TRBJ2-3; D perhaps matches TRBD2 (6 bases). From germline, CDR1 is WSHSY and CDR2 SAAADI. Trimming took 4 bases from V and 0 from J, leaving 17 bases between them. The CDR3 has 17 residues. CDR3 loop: CASSGPVAGRSTDTQYF. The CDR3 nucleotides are TGCGCCAGCAGTGGCCCCGTCGCGGGGAGGAGCACAGATACGCAGTATTTT.

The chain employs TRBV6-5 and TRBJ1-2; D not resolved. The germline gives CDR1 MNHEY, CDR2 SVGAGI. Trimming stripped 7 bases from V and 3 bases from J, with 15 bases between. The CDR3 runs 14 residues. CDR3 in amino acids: CASTKTWGDYGYTF. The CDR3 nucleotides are TGTGCCAGCACGAAAACTTGGGGAGACTATGGCTACACCTTC.

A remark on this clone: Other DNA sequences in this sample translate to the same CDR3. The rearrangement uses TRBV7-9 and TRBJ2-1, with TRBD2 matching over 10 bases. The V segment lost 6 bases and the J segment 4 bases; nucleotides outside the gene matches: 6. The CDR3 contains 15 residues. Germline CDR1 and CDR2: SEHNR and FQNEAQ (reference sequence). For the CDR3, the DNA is TGTGCCAGCAGTTCAGGACTAGCGGTGTACAATGAGCAGTTCTTC. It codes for CASSSGLAVYNEQFF.

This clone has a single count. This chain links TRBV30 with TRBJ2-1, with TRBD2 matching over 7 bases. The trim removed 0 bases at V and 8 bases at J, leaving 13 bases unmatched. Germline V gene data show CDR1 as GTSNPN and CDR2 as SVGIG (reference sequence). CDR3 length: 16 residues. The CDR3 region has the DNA TGTGCCTGGAGTGTAGGTCTAGCGGCCCTCGGGGATGAGCAGTTCTTC. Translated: CAWSVGLAALGDEQFF.

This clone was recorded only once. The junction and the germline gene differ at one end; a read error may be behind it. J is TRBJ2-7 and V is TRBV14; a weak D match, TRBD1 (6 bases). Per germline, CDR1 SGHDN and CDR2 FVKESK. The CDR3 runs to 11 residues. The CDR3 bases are TGTGCCAGCAGCCAAGGACAGGTTCCGTCCTTC. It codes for CASSQGQVPSF.

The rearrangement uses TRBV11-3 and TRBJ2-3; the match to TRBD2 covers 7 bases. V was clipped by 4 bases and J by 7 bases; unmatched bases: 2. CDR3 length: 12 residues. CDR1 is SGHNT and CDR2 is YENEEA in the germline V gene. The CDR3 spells CASSSGGYTQYF. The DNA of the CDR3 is TGTGCCAGCAGCTCGGGAGGCTATACGCAGTATTTT.